The 22 T cell receptor beta chains in this list originate from one sample, sequenced in a study of T cells in Graves' hyperthyroidism and ophthalmopathy. Template material for amplifying TCR beta CDR3 regions consisted of RNA transcripts. HTBI primers were used for first-round RT-PCR of the TCR CDR3. MiXCR, applied by TCRdb to the multiplex PCR reads, yields one record per CDR3 protein. Here the sample spans approximately 380,000 distinct CDR3 sequences, about 19% being singletons. The sample consisted of blood. The receptors shown here come from a woman between 18 and 29 years old with Graves' hyperthyroidism.

This clonotype was seen at least ten times. The chain is built from TRBV19 and TRBJ2-5; D is uncertain. The germline V and J ends were trimmed by 3 bases and 5 bases, with 13 bases remaining between them. The CDR3 runs 14 residues. From germline, CDR1 is LNHDA and CDR2 SQIVND (reference sequence). DNA for the CDR3: TGTGCCAGTAGTATTCGGATCCGCCGGGAGACCCAGTACTTC. Translating gives CASSIRIRRETQYF.

This clonotype was picked up many times. The chain links TRBV2 to TRBJ2-7; the D is unclear. Trimming left V 4 bases short and J 7 bases short, with 11 bases between. Germline CDR1 and CDR2: SNHLY and FYNNEI. The CDR3 sequence is 12 residues long. The CDR3 bases are TGTGCCAGCAGTGGAGCCGGTTGGGAGCAGTACTTC. Residues: CASSGAGWEQYF.

This clonotype has a count of ten or more. The chain couples TRBV11-1 to TRBJ2-2; no firm D call. The CDR3 totals 13 residues. With 3 bases removed from V and 4 bases from J, the gap between germline ends came to 6 bases. The germline V gene has CDR1 SGHAT and CDR2 FQDESV (reference sequence). The chain's CDR3 is CASSFSPTGELFF. The CDR3 region has the DNA TGTGCCAGCAGCTTTTCGCCCACCGGGGAGCTGTTTTTT.

The rearrangement joins TRBV12-3 or TRBV12-4 to TRBJ1-2; the match to TRBD1 covers 7 bases. The CDR3 loop spans 14 amino acids. V trimming: 0 bases; J trimming: 6 bases; junction bases outside the gene matches: 4. CDR3 sequence (DNA): TGTGCCAGCAGTTTAGCAGGGGGCGCGAATGGCTACACCTTC. It specifies CASSLAGGANGYTF.

Ten or more counts support this clonotype. The rearrangement uses TRBV7-9 and TRBJ2-7; 9 nucleotides line up with TRBD1. The V gene's germline CDR1 is SEHNR and CDR2 FQNEAQ (reference sequence). V shed 4 bases, J shed 2 bases, and the junction held 6 bases outside the gene matches. This CDR3 is built from 15 residues. CDR3 nucleotides: TGTGCCAGCAGCTCCGGGGACAGGGACCCCTACGAGCAGTACTTC. Residues: CASSSGDRDPYEQYF.

This clonotype appeared many times. CDR3 coding DNA: TGTGCCAGCAGTCCGGGTGGTTGGAGCTCCTACGAGCAGTACTTC. This codes for CASSPGGWSSYEQYF. The chain employs TRBV12-3 or TRBV12-4 and TRBJ2-7; D is undetermined. V lost 5 bases, J lost 0 bases, and 14 bases lay in between. The CDR3 runs 15 residues.

Many counts were recorded for this clonotype. CDR3 nucleotide sequence: TGCGCCAGCAGCCAGACCACGGGACTGGGCCTCTACGAGCAGTACTTC. This gives the protein CASSQTTGLGLYEQYF. The chain recombines TRBV5-1 with TRBJ2-7, with D maybe TRBD2 (6 bases). Germline values: CDR1 SGHRS, CDR2 YFSETQ. This CDR3 contains 16 residues. Trimming took off 4 bases at V and 3 bases at J, with 20 bases between the two ends. Complete variable domain (other parts from reference TRBV5-1 and TRBJ2-7): KAGVTQTPRYLIKTRGQQVTLSCSPISGHRSVSWYQQTPGQGLQFLFEYFSETQRNKGNFPGRFSGRQFSNSRSEMNVSTLELGDSALYLCASSQTTGLGLYEQYFGPGTRLTVT.

CDR3 nucleotides: TGTGCCAGCAGGGCGGTAGGGGACAATCAGCCCCAGCATTTT. Amino acids: CASRAVGDNQPQHF. This chain links TRBV6-1 with TRBJ1-5; perhaps TRBD1 as D (5 bases). The CDR3 totals 14 residues. Germline lookup yields CDR1 MNHNS and CDR2 SASEGT. Trimming stripped 6 bases from V and 3 bases from J, with 12 bases between.

This clonotype was seen a few times. This sequence joins TRBV4-1 and TRBJ2-5, with D possibly called TRBD1 or TRBD2 (5 bases each). The CDR3 has 16 residues. Trimming cost V 0 bases and J 2 bases, with 13 bases left between them. Per the germline V gene, CDR1 is MGHRA and CDR2 is YSYEKL. DNA for the CDR3: TGCGCCAGCAGCCAAGAGGGGACGGAACTACAAGAGACCCAGTACTTC. It specifies CASSQEGTELQETQYF.

V gene TRBV6-5 combines with J gene TRBJ2-5; D is unresolved. Germline CDR1 MNHEY, CDR2 SVGAGI. The V end was cut by 0 bases, the J end by 1 base, with 12 bases between. The CDR3 has 16 amino acids. The chain's CDR3 is CASSYSMAGIQETQYF. As DNA, the CDR3 is TGTGCCAGCAGTTACTCGATGGCCGGAATCCAAGAGACCCAGTACTTC.

This clonotype was seen only a few times. The genes are TRBV4-2 and TRBJ1-3; D perhaps matches TRBD1 (5 bases). Germline values: CDR1 LGHNA, CDR2 YNFKEQ. The CDR3 sequence is 16 residues long. V gave up 1 base and J gave up 0 bases, with 10 bases separating them. The CDR3 protein is CASSQGGRASGNTIYF. For the CDR3, the DNA is TGTGCCAGCAGCCAAGGGGGCAGAGCCTCTGGAAACACCATATATTTT.

In its sample, this clonotype was seen many times. The V gene is TRBV30, the J gene TRBJ2-2; either TRBD1 or TRBD2 may fit D (5 bases each). V lost 1 base to trimming and J lost 7 bases, with 10 bases between them. Germline lookup yields CDR1 GTSNPN and CDR2 SVGIG (reference sequence). The CDR3 totals 13 residues. CDR3 nucleotides: TGTGCCTGGAGTGCGCAGGGAGTCGGGGAGCTGTTTTTT. Amino acid sequence: CAWSAQGVGELFF.

This clonotype appeared many times. The chain recombines TRBV6-4 with TRBJ1-5, with D possibly TRBD1 on 5 matching bases. Germline loops: CDR1 MRHNA, CDR2 SNTAGT. Trimming cost V 5 bases and J 0 bases, with 17 bases left between them. This CDR3 region has 17 residues. The chain's CDR3 is CASSRSRGGYSNQPQHF. The DNA for the CDR3 is TGTGCCAGCAGTCGATCTCGTGGGGGTTATAGCAATCAGCCCCAGCATTTT.

This clonotype has a count of ten or more. The chain carries TRBV5-4 and TRBJ1-1; no firm D call. The CDR3 is made up of 17 amino acids. CDR1 SGHNT and CDR2 YYREEE come from the germline V gene (reference sequence). V lost 2 bases and J lost 2, with 19 bases in between. CDR3 sequence: CASSFLPYLQRNTEAFF. In DNA form, the CDR3 reads TGTGCCAGCAGCTTTTTGCCATACCTACAAAGAAACACTGAAGCTTTCTTT.

This clonotype appeared a few times. The rearrangement uses TRBV28 and TRBJ2-4, with 8 bases lining up with TRBD1. The V segment lost 4 bases and the J segment 0 bases; nucleotides outside the gene matches: 2. Germline V gene sequence: CDR1 MDHEN, CDR2 SYDVKM. This CDR3 region has 15 residues. The CDR3 DNA reads as TGTGCCAGCAGTTGGGGACAGGCAGCCAAAAACATTCAGTACTTC. Encoded protein: CASSWGQAAKNIQYF.

This rearrangement joins TRBV7-9 to TRBJ2-2; D is perhaps TRBD1 (5 bases). CDR3 length equals 15 residues. Trimming removed 7 bases from V and 0 bases from J, with 12 bases in between. Germline loops: CDR1 SEHNR, CDR2 FQNEAQ (reference sequence). Written as DNA, the CDR3 is TGTGCCAGCACAGCAGGGCGCCCGAACACCGGGGAGCTGTTTTTT. It codes for CASTAGRPNTGELFF.

This clonotype turned up a few times. The V and J genes are TRBV12-5 and TRBJ1-1, with a tentative D call TRBD1 (6 bases). CDR1 is LGHNT and CDR2 is FRNRAP in the germline V gene. V lost 3 bases and J lost 8, with 13 bases in between. This CDR3 spans 13 amino acids. The CDR3 spells CASGLSGVDEAFF. The DNA for the CDR3 is TGTGCTAGTGGTTTATCAGGGGTTGACGAAGCTTTCTTT.

In this sample, this clonotype turned up many times. V and J are TRBV5-5 and TRBJ2-5, with TRBD2 matching over 8 bases. The germline CDR1 and CDR2 sequences are SGHKS and YYEKEE (reference sequence). The CDR3 has 17 amino acids. V lost 7 bases to trimming and J lost 0 bases; unmatched junction nucleotides: 14. The CDR3 reads CASRSRGGRGDQETQYF. CDR3 sequence (DNA): TGTGCCAGCCGTTCACGCGGGGGGCGAGGGGACCAAGAGACCCAGTACTTC.

This chain links TRBV24-1 with TRBJ2-2, with TRBD1 as a possible D gene (5 bases). Germline V lookup: CDR1 KGHDR, CDR2 SFDVKD. This CDR3 is 15 amino acids long. V was trimmed by 2 bases and J by 4 bases, leaving 10 bases between them. The CDR3 reads CATSDSRTLTGELFF. The CDR3 nucleotides read TGTGCCACCAGTGATTCCCGGACACTCACCGGGGAGCTGTTTTTT.

This clonotype was counted only a few times. J is TRBJ2-7 and V is TRBV9; the D is unclear. Germline loops: CDR1 SGDLS, CDR2 YYNGEE. The V gene lost 4 bases and the J gene lost 0 bases, with 17 bases spanning the gap. The CDR3 contains 16 residues. The CDR3 loop reads CASSLTAVPTSYEQYF. The CDR3 region has the DNA TGTGCCAGCAGCCTCACGGCAGTTCCCACCTCCTACGAGCAGTACTTC.

The chain couples TRBV30 to TRBJ2-7; 7 nucleotides align to TRBD1. Per the germline V gene, CDR1 is GTSNPN and CDR2 is SVGIG (reference sequence). V lost 7 bases, J lost 7 bases, and 7 bases stayed unmatched. This CDR3 region has 11 residues. The CDR3 protein is CASGTVDEQYF. The DNA of the CDR3 is TGTGCCTCCGGGACAGTAGATGAGCAGTACTTC.

The chain carries TRBV12-5 and TRBJ2-5; TRBD2 is a possible D gene (5 bases). The length of the CDR3 is 13 residues. The germline gives CDR1 LGHNT, CDR2 FRNRAP. Trimming took 7 bases from V and 4 from J, leaving 13 bases between them. The CDR3 sequence: CASAEGGRETQYF. As DNA, the CDR3 is TGTGCTAGTGCCGAGGGTGGCCGAGAGACCCAGTACTTC. Looking up the rest from reference TRBV12-5 and TRBJ2-5 gives the full variable domain: DARVTQTPRHKVTEMGQEVTMRCQPILGHNTVFWYRQTMMQGLELLAYFRNRAPLDDSGMPKDRFSAEMPDATLATLKIQPSEPRDSAVYFCASAEGGRETQYFGPGTRLLVL.